A few counts support the clone carrying this T cell receptor (beta chain). Its antigen is unknown. The entry originates in a study of early T cells in non-severe SARS-CoV-2 infection. Study background: It was bulk RNA from unsorted whole blood that was sequenced, and the chains were unpaired.

V was pared by 6 bases and J by 4 bases, with 8 bases of the junction left unmatched. Germline loops: CDR1 ENHRY, CDR2 SYGVKD. The CDR3 loop spans 15 amino acids. Findings of the study overall: Reliance on VDJdb matching favored anti-spike CD8 responses; private and CD4 specificities were missed.

Individual cDNA molecules carried attached unique molecular identifiers. In TCRdb, the 5' RACE reads were re-called with MiXCR into one record per CDR3 protein. Here the sample spans some 82,000 distinct CDR3 sequences, approximately 12% being singletons. This receptor was obtained from an adult who was a healthcare worker with PCR-confirmed SARS-CoV-2 infection or an uninfected control (not recorded which). V gene TRBV10-3 combines with J gene TRBJ2-1, with 8 bases aligning to TRBD2. Material: whole blood, obtained at baseline. The CDR3 sequence is CAISLAGGGYNEQFF. CDR3 sequence (DNA): TGTGCCATCAGCCTTGCGGGGGGAGGGTACAATGAGCAGTTCTTC.